The text below deals with one TCR beta chain. The entry originates in a study of T cell changes during pregnancy in multiple sclerosis. CDR1 and CDR2 (germline): LNHDA, SQIVND (reference sequence). This CDR3 spans 13 amino acids. Trimming took 7 bases from V and 9 from J, leaving 16 bases between them. Data came from immunoSEQ multiplex PCR; TCRdb stores just in-frame clones and leaves some out. The sample records roughly 20,000 clones, around nine tenths being singletons. This clonotype was obtained from a female donor with multiple sclerosis, enrolled in a pregnancy study. V and J are TRBV19 and TRBJ1-3; D is uncertain. Sequenced material: CD8+ T cells from peripheral blood mononuclear cells, taken in the first trimester of pregnancy. CDR3 sequence reads: CASTGKDGVTIYF. CDR3 coding DNA: TGTGCCAGTACGGGGAAGGATGGTGTCACCATATATTTT. The full variable domain, completed using reference TRBV19 and TRBJ1-3, is DGGITQSPKYLFRKEGQNVTLSCEQNLNHDAMYWYRQDPGQGLRLIYYSQIVNDFQKGDIAEGYSVSREKKESFPLTVTSAQKNPTAFYLCASTGKDGVTIYFGEGSWLTVV.